The rows below give T cell receptor beta chains drawn from one sample of a study of long-term antiretroviral therapy in people with HIV. This table comes from immunoSEQ multiplex PCR, and its TCRdb copy is limited to in-frame clones, with some not included. Of around 40,000 clones detected, about 89% appear once; the ten largest clones hold roughly 4.9%. This specimen was unsorted PBMCs, taken 0.1 years before starting antiretroviral therapy. The receptor source for this set is a woman aged 45-59 years with HIV. The CDR3 runs from the conserved cysteine through the conserved F or W.

CDR3aa | j_gene | v_gene
CASSLRDNEQFF | TRBJ2-1 | TRBV11-3
CASRSGFQDTEAFF | TRBJ1-1 | TRBV7-9
CASSEDRLSNYGYTF | TRBJ1-2 | TRBV19
CASSYLDRDEQFF | TRBJ2-1 | TRBV6-5
CASSLASQETQYF | TRBJ2-5 | TRBV5-1
CASSGQGSGTEAFF | TRBJ1-1 | TRBV18
CAWSVRRGAETQYF | TRBJ2-5 | TRBV30
CASSSLEGNTGELFF | TRBJ2-2 | TRBV27
CASSPGQGTYNEQFF | TRBJ2-1 | TRBV5-1
CAWSRRAGDTQYF | TRBJ2-3 | TRBV30
CASSFQAGSATEAFF | TRBJ1-1 | TRBV5-1
CASSFTGGTEAFF | TRBJ1-1 | TRBV14
CARSFCWDRGSEDTQYF | TRBJ2-3 | TRBV5-3
CASSLGGGGTRNTEAFF | TRBJ1-1 | TRBV5-1
CASSQRTGGLSNQPQHF | TRBJ1-5 | TRBV4-1
CASSMRVGAEAFF | TRBJ1-1 | TRBV19
CASSRSSGGGTDTQYF | TRBJ2-3 | TRBV11-3
CASSLAGINEQFF | TRBJ2-1 | TRBV2
CASSEGTANYGYTF | TRBJ1-2 | TRBV6-1
CAWSVDRGTEAFF | TRBJ1-1 | TRBV30
CASTLVGSGELFF | TRBJ2-2 | TRBV5-6
CASSIEAANQPQHF | TRBJ1-5 | TRBV19
CASSISGRVGRSQETQYF | TRBJ2-5 | TRBV19
CASSLEDRTNEQFF | TRBJ2-1 | TRBV5-1
CASSLGSQGYEQYF | TRBJ2-7 | TRBV5-1
CASSLGQETEAFF | TRBJ1-1 | TRBV18
CASSQYSGGGAGELFF | TRBJ2-2 | TRBV4-1
CASSPITGIYNEQFF | TRBJ2-1 | TRBV7-9
CAWRPGTSGGAGAQYF | TRBJ2-3 | TRBV30
CAWSKGFYGYTF | TRBJ1-2 | TRBV30
CASSHETRGQFF | TRBJ2-1 | TRBV7-6
CASSPLYSGQGGGYTF | TRBJ1-2 | TRBV7-2
CARSRWGDYGYTF | TRBJ1-2 | TRBV5-3
CASSDSRLAENEQFF | TRBJ2-1 | TRBV6-4
CASSLGLGFDTQYF | TRBJ2-3 | TRBV5-1
CASSEFEDRAAPNQPQHF | TRBJ1-5 | TRBV2
CASSARTARETQYF | TRBJ2-5 | TRBV5-1
CASSYLSHQPQHF | TRBJ1-5 | TRBV6-6
CASSSGDLGGPYNSPLHF | TRBJ1-6 | TRBV5-8
CASSLEGTRGGNTIYF | TRBJ1-3 | TRBV7-2
CASSWTGTNSPLHF | TRBJ1-6 | TRBV6-4
CASSLAPGGGNEKLFF | TRBJ1-4 | TRBV5-4
CASSSTGRSGYTF | TRBJ1-2 | TRBV5-6
CASSLTSGGQETQYF | TRBJ2-5 | TRBV7-2
CASSLIPSGYNEQFF | TRBJ2-1 | TRBV7-3
CASSQERGHTEAFF | TRBJ1-1 | TRBV4-2
CATSRDWQGETQYF | TRBJ2-5 | TRBV15
CASSFSGRNTEAFF | TRBJ1-1 | TRBV7-2